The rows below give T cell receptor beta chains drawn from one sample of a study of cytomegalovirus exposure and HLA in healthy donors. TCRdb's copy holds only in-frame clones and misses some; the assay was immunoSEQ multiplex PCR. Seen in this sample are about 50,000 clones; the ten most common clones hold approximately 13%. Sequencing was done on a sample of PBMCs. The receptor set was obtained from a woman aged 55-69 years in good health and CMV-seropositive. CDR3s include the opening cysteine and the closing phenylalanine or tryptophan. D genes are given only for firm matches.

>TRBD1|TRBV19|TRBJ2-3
CASSIDRASTDTQYF
TGTGCCAGTAGTATCGACAGGGCGTCCACAGATACGCAGTATTTT
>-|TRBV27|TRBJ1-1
CASSLGGAGSRAFF
TGTGCCAGCAGTTTAGGGGGGGCAGGCTCCAGAGCTTTCTTT
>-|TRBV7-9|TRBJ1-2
CASSLIGGESGYTF
TGTGCCAGCAGCCTAATCGGGGGAGAGTCCGGCTACACCTTC
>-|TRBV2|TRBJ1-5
CASIGGLGQPQHF
TGTGCCAGCATAGGAGGGTTAGGTCAGCCCCAGCATTTT
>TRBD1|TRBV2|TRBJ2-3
CASEMRDRAADTQYF
TGTGCCAGCGAGATGAGGGACAGGGCCGCAGATACGCAGTATTTT
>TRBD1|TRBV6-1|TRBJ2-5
CASSVMGTGKGETQYF
TGTGCCAGCAGTGTGATGGGGACAGGGAAGGGGGAGACCCAGTACTTC
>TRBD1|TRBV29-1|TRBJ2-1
CSVRGQGAVYEQFF
TGCAGCGTTAGGGGACAGGGGGCTGTCTATGAGCAGTTCTTC
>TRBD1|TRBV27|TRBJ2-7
CASSSSLTGAYEQYF
TGTGCCAGCAGTTCCTCCTTGACAGGGGCCTACGAGCAGTACTTC
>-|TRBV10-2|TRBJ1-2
CASSLQATPEYGYTF
TGCGCCAGCAGCTTACAGGCTACCCCGGAGTATGGCTACACCTTC
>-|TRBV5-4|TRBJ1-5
CASSLGGQGNQPQHF
TGTGCCAGCAGCTTGGGGGGGCAGGGCAATCAGCCCCAGCATTTT
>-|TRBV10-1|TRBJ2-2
CASSEGGTGELFF
TGCGCCAGCAGTGAGGGAGGCACCGGGGAGCTGTTTTTT
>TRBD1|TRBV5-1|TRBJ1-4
CASSFGQGSNEKLFF
TGCGCCAGCAGCTTTGGACAGGGAAGCAATGAAAAACTGTTTTTT
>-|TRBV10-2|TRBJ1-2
CASSPQGFNYGYTF
TGCGCCAGCAGTCCACAGGGTTTTAACTATGGCTACACCTTC
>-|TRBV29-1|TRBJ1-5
CSVAGNSAQPQHF
TGCAGCGTCGCGGGGAACTCAGCTCAGCCCCAGCATTTT
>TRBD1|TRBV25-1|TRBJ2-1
CASRATGADSYNEQFF
TGTGCCAGCAGGGCAACAGGGGCGGACTCCTACAATGAGCAGTTCTTC
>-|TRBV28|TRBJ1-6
CASSSVNTGISNSPLHF
TGTGCCAGCAGTTCGGTCAACACCGGGATTTCAAATTCACCCCTCCACTTT
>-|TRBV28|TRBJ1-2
CASSLMVQSHTF
TGTGCCAGCAGTTTAATGGTACAGTCCCACACCTTC
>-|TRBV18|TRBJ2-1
CASSPPGFTSHNEQFF
TGTGCCAGCTCACCACCGGGTTTCACTAGTCACAATGAGCAGTTCTTC
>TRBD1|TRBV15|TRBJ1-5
CATSRDSGTGVNQPQHF
TGTGCCACCAGCAGAGACTCCGGGACAGGGGTCAATCAGCCCCAGCATTTT
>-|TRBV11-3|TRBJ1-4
CASSSTATNEKLFF
TGTGCCAGCAGCTCGACAGCAACTAATGAAAAACTGTTTTTT
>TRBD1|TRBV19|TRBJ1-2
CASSFDRVGYTF
TGTGCCAGTAGTTTTGACAGGGTTGGCTACACCTTC
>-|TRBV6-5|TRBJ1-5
CASSYSSNHPQHF
TGTGCCAGCAGTTACTCGAGTAACCACCCCCAGCATTTT
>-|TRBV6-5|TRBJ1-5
CASSSLPSNQPQHF
TGTGCCAGCAGTTCCCTCCCGAGCAATCAGCCCCAGCATTTT
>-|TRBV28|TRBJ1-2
CASSLPTGDNYGYTF
TGTGCCAGCAGTTTACCCACAGGAGATAACTATGGCTACACCTTC
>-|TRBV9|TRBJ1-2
CASSLSGGSTQGLIYGYTF
TGTGCCAGCAGCCTTAGCGGAGGCAGCACCCAGGGCTTAATCTATGGCTACACCTTC
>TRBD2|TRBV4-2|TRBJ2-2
CASRELAGGRGGELFF
TGTGCCAGCAGAGAACTAGCGGGGGGGCGGGGCGGGGAGCTGTTTTTT
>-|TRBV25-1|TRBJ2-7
CASSSWERGHEQYF
TGTGCCAGCAGTTCCTGGGAAAGGGGCCACGAGCAGTACTTC
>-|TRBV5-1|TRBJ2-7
CASSPGGSAYEQYF
TGCGCCAGCAGCCCTGGTGGGAGCGCCTACGAGCAGTACTTC
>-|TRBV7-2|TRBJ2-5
CASSPHGGETQYF
TGTGCCAGCAGCCCCCACGGGGGAGAGACCCAGTACTTC
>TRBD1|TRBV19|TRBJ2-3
CASSISAGTGTTDTQYF
TGTGCCAGTAGTATATCCGCCGGGACAGGGACGACAGATACGCAGTATTTT
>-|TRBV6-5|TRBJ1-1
CASSYIGGAEAFF
TGTGCCAGCAGTTACATCGGCGGGGCTGAAGCTTTCTTT
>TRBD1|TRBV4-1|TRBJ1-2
CASSQIEGAGGKYGYTF
TGCGCCAGCAGCCAAATCGAAGGGGCAGGGGGCAAGTATGGCTACACCTTC
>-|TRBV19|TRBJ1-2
CASRPQGFYGYTF
TGTGCCAGTAGGCCTCAGGGGTTCTATGGCTACACCTTC
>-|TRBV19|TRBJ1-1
CASSIRGGTEAFF
TGTGCCAGTAGTATAAGAGGTGGGACTGAAGCTTTCTTT
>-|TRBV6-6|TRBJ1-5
CASTRGGANSNQPQHF
TGTGCCAGCACTCGGGGGGGAGCAAATAGCAATCAGCCCCAGCATTTT
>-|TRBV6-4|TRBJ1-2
CASSSSRGGHGYTF
TGTGCCAGCAGTTCCTCACGGGGGGGTCATGGCTACACCTTC
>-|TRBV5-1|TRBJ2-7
CASSVDSYEQYF
TGCGCCAGCAGCGTCGACTCATACGAGCAGTACTTC
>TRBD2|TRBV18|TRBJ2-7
CASSPAGTRVRGSYEQYF
TGTGCCAGCTCACCGGCCGGGACTAGGGTCAGGGGCTCCTACGAGCAGTACTTC
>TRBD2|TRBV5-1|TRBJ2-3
CASSYSSGGTDTQYF
TGCGCCAGCAGCTATTCTAGCGGGGGCACAGATACGCAGTATTTT
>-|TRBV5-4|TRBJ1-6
CASSLAGYNSPLHF
TGTGCCAGCAGCTTGGCCGGGTATAATTCACCCCTCCACTTT
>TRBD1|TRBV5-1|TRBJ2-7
CASSLDRDYEQYF
TGCGCCAGCAGCCTGGACAGGGACTACGAGCAGTACTTC
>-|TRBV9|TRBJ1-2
CASSVDPGGGSYGYTF
TGTGCCAGCAGCGTAGATCCGGGGGGCGGGAGCTATGGCTACACCTTC
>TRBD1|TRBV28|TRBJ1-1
CASSPRQGGGNTEAFF
TGTGCCAGCAGTCCAAGACAGGGAGGCGGGAACACTGAAGCTTTCTTT
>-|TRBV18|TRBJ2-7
CASSPPSGSYHEQYF
TGTGCCAGCTCACCACCGTCGGGGAGTTACCACGAGCAGTACTTC
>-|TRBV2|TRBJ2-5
CASRRMETQYF
TGTGCCAGCAGGAGAATGGAGACCCAGTACTTC
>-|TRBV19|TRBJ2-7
CASSTNSYEQYF
TGTGCCAGTAGTACCAACTCCTACGAGCAGTACTTC
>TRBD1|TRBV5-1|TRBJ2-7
CASSLDGQGFYEQYF
TGCGCCAGCAGCTTGGACGGACAGGGGTTCTACGAGCAGTACTTC
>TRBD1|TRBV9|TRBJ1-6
CASSVGTASPLHF
TGTGCCAGCAGCGTTGGGACAGCCTCACCCCTCCACTTT
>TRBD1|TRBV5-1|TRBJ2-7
CASSLASQGVHEQYF
TGCGCCAGCAGCTTGGCCTCACAGGGGGTCCACGAGCAGTACTTC
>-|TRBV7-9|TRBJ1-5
CASSFGNQPQHF
TGTGCCAGCAGCTTCGGCAATCAGCCCCAGCATTTT
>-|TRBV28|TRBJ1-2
CASIAPDSDMGGYTF
TGTGCCAGCATTGCGCCGGACTCCGATATGGGGGGCTACACCTTC
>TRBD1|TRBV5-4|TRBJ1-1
CASSRQGDGTEAFF
TGTGCCAGCAGCCGACAGGGGGATGGCACTGAAGCTTTCTTT